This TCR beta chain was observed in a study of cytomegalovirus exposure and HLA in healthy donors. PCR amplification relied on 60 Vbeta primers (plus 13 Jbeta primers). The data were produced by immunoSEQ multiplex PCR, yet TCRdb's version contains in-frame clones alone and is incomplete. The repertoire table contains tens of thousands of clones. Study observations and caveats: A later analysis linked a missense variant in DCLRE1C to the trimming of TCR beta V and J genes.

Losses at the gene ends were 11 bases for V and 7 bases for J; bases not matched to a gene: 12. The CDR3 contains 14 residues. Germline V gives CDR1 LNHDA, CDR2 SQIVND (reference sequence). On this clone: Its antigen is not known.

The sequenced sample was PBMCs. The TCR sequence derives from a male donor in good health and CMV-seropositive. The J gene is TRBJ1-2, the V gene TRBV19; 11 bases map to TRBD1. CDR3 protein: CASWTGQGVVGYTF. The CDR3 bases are TGTGCCTCCTGGACGGGACAGGGGGTTGTTGGCTACACCTTC.